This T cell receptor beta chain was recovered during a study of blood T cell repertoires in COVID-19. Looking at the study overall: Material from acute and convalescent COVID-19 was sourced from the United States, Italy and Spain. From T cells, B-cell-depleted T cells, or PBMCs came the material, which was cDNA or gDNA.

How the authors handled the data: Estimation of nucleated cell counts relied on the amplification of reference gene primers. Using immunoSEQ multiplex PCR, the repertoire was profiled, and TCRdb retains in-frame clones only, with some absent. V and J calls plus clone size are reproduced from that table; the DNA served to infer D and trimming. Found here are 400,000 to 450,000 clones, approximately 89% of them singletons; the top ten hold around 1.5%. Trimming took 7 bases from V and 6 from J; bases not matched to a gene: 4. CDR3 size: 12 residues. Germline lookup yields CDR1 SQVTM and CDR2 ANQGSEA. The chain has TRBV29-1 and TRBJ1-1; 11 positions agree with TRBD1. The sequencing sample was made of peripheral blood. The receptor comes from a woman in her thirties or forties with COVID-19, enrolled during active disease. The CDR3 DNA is TGCAGCGCCGGACAGGGGGCCTCTGAAGCTTTCTTT. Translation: CSAGQGASEAFF.